The TCR beta chain under discussion was sequenced for a study of CD8+ T cells in alopecia areata (dated by TCRdb to 2016 to 2018). For the wider study: The treated patients took part in an open-label pilot trial in which moderate-to-severe alopecia areata was treated with oral tofacitinib at 5 to 10 mg twice daily. Patients stayed on tofacitinib for 6 to 18 months and then had 6 months of follow-up off drug so that delayed response and recurrence could be assessed. Disease severity in treated patients was measured with the SALT score, which quantifies the percentage of affected scalp surface area. In both human patients and the C3H/HeJ mouse model, the study applied high-throughput TCRbeta sequencing to look at T cell clonal expansion in alopecia areata. On the human side, TCRbeta sequencing was run on scalp tissue and on sorted CD4+ and CD8+ peripheral blood T cells from healthy controls and from alopecia areata patients with either patchy or totalis/universalis disease. Biopsies were taken from tofacitinib-treated patients at baseline and again at 4 and 24 weeks into treatment, and several of those patients also had a later scalp biopsy. Scalp clonality was compared among normal scalp (n=4), patchy alopecia areata scalp (n=8), and alopecia totalis/universalis scalp (n=8). RNA was extracted with the PAXgene miRNA kit for fixed scalp, the miRNeasy kit for PBMCs, and the RNeasy kit for mouse skin. TCRbeta CDR3 regions were amplified by immunoSEQ multiplex PCR with 35 Vbeta forward and 13 Jbeta reverse primers.

The sample's time point label is to be understood as: around 4 weeks on oral tofacitinib. Taken with the paper, the label for treatment or condition translates to: oral pan-JAK inhibitor, 5-10 mg twice daily. Peripheral blood and lesional scalp punch biopsies were obtained from patients with alopecia areata. PBMCs were isolated by density centrifugation and stained for CD3, CD4 and CD8, and CD4+ and CD8+ T cells were sorted on a FACSAria. CDR1 and CDR2 are drawn from the germline V gene: SQVTM, ANQGSEA. Trimming removed 3 bases from V and 5 bases from J; the gene matches leave 6 bases unexplained. The CDR3, from cysteine to phenylalanine, totals 15 residues. Only the CDR3 DNA is retained, 45 bases long and in frame from the first base. Comment on this clone: The target of this receptor is not known. Base qualities are not at hand, and no much larger clone is one base apart.

The library was produced with the immunoSEQ multiplex PCR assay. To provide template for TCR sequencing, every sample had RNA extracted and reverse transcribed into cDNA. SuperScript III was used for first-strand cDNA synthesis, primed with a 2:1 mix of oligo-dT and random hexamers. A synthetic immune receptor repertoire was used to measure amplification bias, and any remaining bias was corrected computationally. In the original analysis: Raw reads were preprocessed to remove errors, and CDR3 was defined by IMGT conventions from the conserved cysteine to phenylalanine. Clonality was computed by normalizing Shannon entropy by log2 of the number of productive unique TCRs and subtracting the result from 1. CD4 or CD8 identity of scalp clones was inferred by cross-referencing scalp TCRbeta sequences with sorted blood CD4 and CD8 repertoires. TCRdb provides this immuneACCESS table in a form limited to in-frame rearrangements. Some clones are lacking; in checked studies, under half of them reflect an unresolved V gene, and why the rest are absent is not known. V, J and clone size derive from that table, while D and trimming were established from the DNA sequence. Present in this sample are about 42,000 clones, about three fifths of which were seen just once. Jointly, the top ten make up roughly 22% of the sample.

What the work shows at the level of the full study, not this receptor alone: With tofacitinib, both scalp clonality and the number of expanded CD8+ clones among the top 100 scalp clones went down significantly. Resident alphabeta T cells in normal human skin are also sequenced, complicating scalp TCR repertoire analysis, unlike mouse skin dominated by gammadelta T cells. Because the treated cohort was small and had only one nonresponder, larger studies are needed to examine links between baseline CD8+ expansion and response. Compared with mice, TCR sequences shared between patients were less clear, possibly partly because of HLA diversity across the patient population. Higher clonality and more expanded CD8+ clones were observed in lesional scalp than in normal scalp, particularly in alopecia totalis/universalis, a finding suggestive of antigenic drive. Many expanded lesional clones were found to persist in scalp and blood during tofacitinib treatment, and relapse after treatment cessation may be partly explained by this persistence.

This chain is built from TRBV29-1 and TRBJ2-1; 11 nucleotides in the junction match TRBD2. The input for sequencing was CD8+ T cells sorted from blood, taken at week 4, from a patient treated with tofacitinib. The source of this sequence is a human donor with alopecia areata. DNA sequence: TGCAGCGTTGAGGGTCTAGCGGGGGGTAACAATGAGCAGTTCTTC. Its protein reads: CSVEGLAGGNNEQFF.